The 14 T cell receptor beta chains given below trace back to one sample, sequenced in a study of blood T cells in healthy people across ages. A second PCR of 7 to 11 cycles used a sample-barcoded 5' primer and a J-beta primer mix. One entry per CDR3 protein, called by TCRdb with MiXCR from the 5' RACE reads. This sample has about a million distinct CDR3 sequences, with roughly 52% found just once. Sequences were obtained from blood. The receptors derive from a young man in good health.

Comments on this clonotype: A read error may account for a junction end that differs from germline. The chain has TRBV11-2 and TRBJ2-3; TRBD2 matches at 7 bases. The CDR3 sequence is 14 residues long. CDR1 SGHAT and CDR2 FQNNGV come from the germline V gene. For the CDR3, the DNA is TGTGCCAGCAGCTTCGGACTAGACCCAGATGCGCAGTATTTT. This codes for CASSFGLDPDAQYF.

This clonotype was counted a few times. V gene TRBV4-2 combines with J gene TRBJ1-6, with 10 positions matching TRBD1. The CDR3 sequence is 16 residues long. After removal of 1 base from V and 12 bases from J, the junction contained 9 bases not matched to a gene. Germline values: CDR1 LGHNA, CDR2 YNFKEQ. CDR3 loop: CASSQVLTGGALPLHF. CDR3 in DNA: TGTGCCAGCAGCCAAGTCCTGACAGGGGGCGCGTTACCCCTCCACTTT.

The V and J genes are TRBV4-2 and TRBJ1-2; D is possibly TRBD1 (6 bases). The V gene's germline CDR1 is LGHNA and CDR2 YNFKEQ. Trimming pared 3 bases from V and 6 bases from J, leaving 20 bases between. The CDR3 is 16 amino acids. The CDR3 coding sequence is TGTGCCAGCAGCCAGTCGAGGAGGGGGGGTACGGATGGCTACACCTTC. Translation: CASSQSRRGGTDGYTF.

The chain uses TRBV20-1 and TRBJ2-6; no clear D. Germline V gives CDR1 DFQATT, CDR2 SNEGSKA (reference sequence). V gave up 3 bases and J gave up 2 bases, with 8 bases separating them. The CDR3 runs 14 residues. CDR3 DNA sequence: TGCAGTGCTAGCTGGGATGCTGGGGCCAACGTCCTGACTTTC. Encoded protein: CSASWDAGANVLTF.

The V and J genes are TRBV12-3 or TRBV12-4 and TRBJ2-3; possibly TRBD2 for D (6 bases). The CDR3 totals 14 residues. Trimming stripped 4 bases from V and 4 bases from J, with 12 bases between. As DNA, the CDR3 is TGTGCCAGCAGTTCAGGACTACGCGCAGATACGCAGTATTTT. Encoded protein: CASSSGLRADTQYF.

The rearrangement uses TRBV4-2 and TRBJ2-7; D gene ambiguous. CDR1 is LGHNA, CDR2 YNFKEQ, per germline. The CDR3 consists of 15 residues. Trimming cost V 6 bases and J 1 base, with 16 bases left between them. CDR3 residues: CASSMVGRDSYEQYF. In DNA, the CDR3 is TGTGCCAGCAGTATGGTCGGAAGGGATTCCTACGAGCAGTACTTC.

V and J are TRBV25-1 and TRBJ1-2, with 8 bases that match TRBD1. V shed 5 bases and J 7 bases; nucleotides not matched to a gene: 9. CDR3 length: 14 amino acids. Germline V gene data show CDR1 as MGHDK and CDR2 as SYGVNS. This chain's CDR3 is CASSYDRGTAGYTF. The CDR3 DNA reads as TGTGCCAGCAGTTATGACAGGGGAACGGCTGGCTACACCTTC.

This clonotype has just a few counts. The rearrangement uses TRBV30 and TRBJ2-3; D is ambiguous. The CDR3 has 14 amino acids. V gave up 1 base and J gave up 1 base, with 9 bases separating them. The germline gives CDR1 GTSNPN, CDR2 SVGIG (reference sequence). CDR3 residues: CAWSGGRGTDTQYF. The CDR3 DNA reads TGTGCCTGGAGTGGGGGTAGGGGCACAGATACGCAGTATTTT. Variable domain in full (rest from reference TRBV30 and TRBJ2-3): SQTIHQWPATLVQPVGSPLSLECTVEGTSNPNLYWYRQAAGRGLQLLFYSVGIGQISSEVPQNLSASRPQDRQFILSSKKLLLSDSGFYLCAWSGGRGTDTQYFGPGTRLTVL.

The CDR3 here is CASSQTRSTSGGCVEQYF. The CDR3 nucleotides read TGCGCCAGCAGCCAAACAAGATCCACTAGCGGGGGTTGCGTAGAGCAGTACTTC. The rearrangement links TRBV4-1 to TRBJ2-4, with 11 bases aligning to TRBD2. The CDR3 has 18 residues. Per germline, CDR1 MGHRA and CDR2 YSYEKL. Losses at the gene ends were 2 bases for V and 13 bases for J; bases not matched to a gene: 19.

The chain uses TRBV11-1 and TRBJ2-3, with D possibly called TRBD1 or TRBD2 (5 bases each). The V end was cut by 1 base, the J end by 2 bases, with 10 bases between. The CDR3 runs to 15 residues. Germline values: CDR1 SGHAT, CDR2 FQDESV (reference sequence). In DNA form, the CDR3 reads TGTGCCAGCAGCTTAGGTACGGGGCACACAGATACGCAGTATTTT. Its protein is CASSLGTGHTDTQYF.

The rearrangement joins TRBV20-1 to TRBJ1-6, with D uncertain. CDR3 length: 17 residues. Trimming shortened V by 4 bases and J by 3 bases, and 19 bases separated the two germline ends. Per the germline V gene, CDR1 is DFQATT and CDR2 is SNEGSKA (reference sequence). The CDR3 loop reads CSATSSVLNGYNSPLHF. CDR3 nucleotides: TGCAGTGCTACTTCCTCCGTCCTGAATGGCTATAATTCACCCCTCCACTTT.

The chain uses TRBV2 and TRBJ1-5; D not certain. Germline V lookup: CDR1 SNHLY, CDR2 FYNNEI. With 5 bases removed from V and 7 bases from J, the gap between germline ends came to 15 bases. The CDR3 runs 14 residues. The CDR3 nucleotides are TGTGCCAGCAGTCCCCGGGAACAGAGGCAGCCCCAGCATTTT. Encoded protein: CASSPREQRQPQHF.

The chain uses TRBV7-2 and TRBJ2-3; no firm D call. V was shortened by 7 bases and J by 2 bases, with 13 bases between the two germline ends. The CDR3 extends over 14 amino acids. Germline loops: CDR1 SGHTA, CDR2 FQGNSA. Here the CDR3 reads CASTIGAFTDTQYF. CDR3 nucleotide sequence: TGTGCCAGCACCATTGGCGCTTTCACAGATACGCAGTATTTT.

J is TRBJ2-1 and V is TRBV7-9, with 7 bases identical to TRBD2. Germline V gene sequence: CDR1 SEHNR, CDR2 FQNEAQ (reference sequence). With V trimmed by 3 bases and J by 4 bases, 6 bases remained unmatched. This CDR3 is built from 15 residues. The CDR3 here is CASSFVGAGYNEQFF. In DNA, the CDR3 is TGTGCCAGCAGCTTTGTTGGAGCGGGGTACAATGAGCAGTTCTTC.